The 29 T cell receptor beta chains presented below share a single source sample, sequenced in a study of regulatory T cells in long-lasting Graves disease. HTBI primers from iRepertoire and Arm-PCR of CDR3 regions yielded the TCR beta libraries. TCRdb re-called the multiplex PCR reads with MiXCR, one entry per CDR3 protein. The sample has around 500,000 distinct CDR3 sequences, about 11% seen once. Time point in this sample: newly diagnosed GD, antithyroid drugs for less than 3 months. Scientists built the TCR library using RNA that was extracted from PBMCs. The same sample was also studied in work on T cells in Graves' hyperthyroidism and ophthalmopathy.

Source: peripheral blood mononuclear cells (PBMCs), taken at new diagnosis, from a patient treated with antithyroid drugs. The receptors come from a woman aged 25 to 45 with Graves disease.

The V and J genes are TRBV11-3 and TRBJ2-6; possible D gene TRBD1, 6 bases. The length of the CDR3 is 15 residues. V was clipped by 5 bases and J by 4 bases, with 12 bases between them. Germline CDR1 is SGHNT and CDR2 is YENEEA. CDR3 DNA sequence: TGTGCCAGCAGCCGTAGGGGGTCCGGGGCCAACGTCCTGACTTTC. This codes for CASSRRGSGANVLTF.

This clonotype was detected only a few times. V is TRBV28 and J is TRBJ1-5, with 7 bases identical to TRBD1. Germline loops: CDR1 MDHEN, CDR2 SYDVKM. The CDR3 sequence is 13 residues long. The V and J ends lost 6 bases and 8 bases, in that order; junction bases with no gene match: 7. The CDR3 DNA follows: TGTGCCAGCAGAGGACAGGTTGTTAAGCCCCAGCATTTT. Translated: CASRGQVVKPQHF.

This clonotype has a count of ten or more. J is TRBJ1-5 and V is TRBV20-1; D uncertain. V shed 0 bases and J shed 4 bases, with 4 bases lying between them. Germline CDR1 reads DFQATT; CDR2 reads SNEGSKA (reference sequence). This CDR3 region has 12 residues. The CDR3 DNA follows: TGCAGTGCTAGAGATCAGAATCAGCCCCAGCATTTT. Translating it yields CSARDQNQPQHF.

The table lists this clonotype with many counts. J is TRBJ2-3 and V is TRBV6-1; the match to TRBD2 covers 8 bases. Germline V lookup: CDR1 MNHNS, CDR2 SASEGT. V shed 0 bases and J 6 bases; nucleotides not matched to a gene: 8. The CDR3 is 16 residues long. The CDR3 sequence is CASSEAGLAVIDTQYF. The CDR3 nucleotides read TGTGCCAGCAGTGAAGCTGGACTAGCTGTGATCGATACGCAGTATTTT.

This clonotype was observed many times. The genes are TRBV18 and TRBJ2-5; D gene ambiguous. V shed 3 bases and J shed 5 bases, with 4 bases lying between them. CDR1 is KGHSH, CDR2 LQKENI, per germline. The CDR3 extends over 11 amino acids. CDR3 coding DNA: TGTGCCAGCTCACCGGCGGAGACCCAGTACTTC. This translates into CASSPAETQYF.

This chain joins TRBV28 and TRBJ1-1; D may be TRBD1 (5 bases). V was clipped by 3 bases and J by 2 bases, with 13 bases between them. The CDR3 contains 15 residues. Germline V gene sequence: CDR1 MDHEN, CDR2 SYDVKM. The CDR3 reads CASSLLGGDNTEAFF. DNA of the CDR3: TGTGCCAGCAGTTTGCTTGGGGGGGACAACACTGAAGCTTTCTTT.

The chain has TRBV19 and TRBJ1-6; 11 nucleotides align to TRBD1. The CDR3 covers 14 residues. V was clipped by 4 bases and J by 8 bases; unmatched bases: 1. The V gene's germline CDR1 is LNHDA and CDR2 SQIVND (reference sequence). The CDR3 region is CASSRGQGDSPLHF. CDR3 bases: TGTGCCAGTAGTAGGGGACAGGGGGATTCACCCCTCCACTTT.

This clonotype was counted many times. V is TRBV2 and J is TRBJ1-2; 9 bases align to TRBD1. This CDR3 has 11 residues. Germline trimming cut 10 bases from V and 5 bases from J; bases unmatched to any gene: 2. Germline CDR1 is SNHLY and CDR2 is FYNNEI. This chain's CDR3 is CANGTGYGYTF. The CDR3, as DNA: TGTGCCAACGGGACAGGGTATGGCTACACCTTC.

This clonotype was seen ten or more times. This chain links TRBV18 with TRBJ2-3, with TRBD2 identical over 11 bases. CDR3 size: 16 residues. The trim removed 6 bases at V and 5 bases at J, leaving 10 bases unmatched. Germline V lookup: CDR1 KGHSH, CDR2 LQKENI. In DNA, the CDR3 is TGTGCCAGCTCGCATTCACTAGCGGGAGCTCAAGATACGCAGTATTTT. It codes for CASSHSLAGAQDTQYF.

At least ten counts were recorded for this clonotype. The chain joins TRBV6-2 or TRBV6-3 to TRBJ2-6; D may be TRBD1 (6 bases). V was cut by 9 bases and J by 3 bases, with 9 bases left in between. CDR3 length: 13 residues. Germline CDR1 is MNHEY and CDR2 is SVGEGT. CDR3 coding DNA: TGTGCCAGTCAGGGGTTTGGGGCCAACGTCCTGACTTTC. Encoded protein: CASQGFGANVLTF.

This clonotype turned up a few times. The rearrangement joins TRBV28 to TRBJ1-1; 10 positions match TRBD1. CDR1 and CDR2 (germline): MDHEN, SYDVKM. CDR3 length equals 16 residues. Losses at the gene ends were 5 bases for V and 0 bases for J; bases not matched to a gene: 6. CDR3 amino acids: CASSNRDRGLNTEAFF. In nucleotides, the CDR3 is TGTGCCAGCAGTAACCGGGACAGGGGATTGAACACTGAAGCTTTCTTT.

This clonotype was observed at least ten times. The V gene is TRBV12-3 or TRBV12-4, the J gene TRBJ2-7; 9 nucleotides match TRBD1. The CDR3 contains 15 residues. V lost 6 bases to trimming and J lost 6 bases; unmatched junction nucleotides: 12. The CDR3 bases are TGTGCCAGCAGCATCTCCGGGACAGGGAGTGCCGAGCAGTACTTC. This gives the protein CASSISGTGSAEQYF.

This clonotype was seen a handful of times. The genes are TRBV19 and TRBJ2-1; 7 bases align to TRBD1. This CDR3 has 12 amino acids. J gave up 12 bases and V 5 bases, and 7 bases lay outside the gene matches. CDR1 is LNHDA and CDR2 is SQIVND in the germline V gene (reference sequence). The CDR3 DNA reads TGTGCCAGTAGTTTCAGGGGGTTTGGGCAGTTCTTC. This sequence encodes CASSFRGFGQFF.

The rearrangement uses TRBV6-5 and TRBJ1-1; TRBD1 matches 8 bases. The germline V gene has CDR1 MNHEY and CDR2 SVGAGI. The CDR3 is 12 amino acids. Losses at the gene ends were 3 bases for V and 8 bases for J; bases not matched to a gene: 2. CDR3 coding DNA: TGTGCCAGCAGTTATGGGACAGGAGAAGCTTTCTTT. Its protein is CASSYGTGEAFF.

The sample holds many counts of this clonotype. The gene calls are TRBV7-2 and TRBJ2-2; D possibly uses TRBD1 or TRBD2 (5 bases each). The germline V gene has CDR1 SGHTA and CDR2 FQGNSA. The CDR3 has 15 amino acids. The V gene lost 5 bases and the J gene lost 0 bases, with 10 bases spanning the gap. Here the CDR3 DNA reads TGTGCCAGCAGCCCCCGGGACGCGAACACCGGGGAGCTGTTTTTT. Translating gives CASSPRDANTGELFF. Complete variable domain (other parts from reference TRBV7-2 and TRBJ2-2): GAGVSQSPSNKVTEKGKDVELRCDPISGHTALYWYRQSLGQGLEFLIYFQGNSAPDKSGLPSDRFSAERTGGSVSTLTIQRTQQEDSAVYLCASSPRDANTGELFFGEGSRLTVL.

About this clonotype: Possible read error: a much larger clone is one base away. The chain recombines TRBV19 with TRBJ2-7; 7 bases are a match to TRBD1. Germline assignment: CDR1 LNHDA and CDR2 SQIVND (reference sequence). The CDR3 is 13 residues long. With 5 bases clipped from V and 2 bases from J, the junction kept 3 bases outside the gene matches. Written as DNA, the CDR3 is TGTGCCAGTAGTTACGGGACAGCCTACGAGCAGTACGTC. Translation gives CASSYGTAYEQYV.

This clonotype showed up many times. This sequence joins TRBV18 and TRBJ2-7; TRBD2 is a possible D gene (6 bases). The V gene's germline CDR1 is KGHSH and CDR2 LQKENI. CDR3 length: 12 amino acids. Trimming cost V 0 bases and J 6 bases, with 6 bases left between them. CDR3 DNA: TGTGCCAGCTCACCACCGGAGGGCGAGCAGTACTTC. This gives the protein CASSPPEGEQYF.

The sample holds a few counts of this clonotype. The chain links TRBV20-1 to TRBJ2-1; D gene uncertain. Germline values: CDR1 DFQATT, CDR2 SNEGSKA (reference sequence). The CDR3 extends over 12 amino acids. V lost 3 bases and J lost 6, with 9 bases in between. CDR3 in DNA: TGCAGTGCTAGTCCGCAAAGCAATGAGCAGTTCTTC. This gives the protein CSASPQSNEQFF.

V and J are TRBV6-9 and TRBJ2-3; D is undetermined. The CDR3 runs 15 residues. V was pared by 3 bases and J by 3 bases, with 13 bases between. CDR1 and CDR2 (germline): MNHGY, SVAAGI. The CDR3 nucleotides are TGTGCCAGCAGTTACGGGCTAGGTATGACAGATACGCAGTATTTT. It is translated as CASSYGLGMTDTQYF.

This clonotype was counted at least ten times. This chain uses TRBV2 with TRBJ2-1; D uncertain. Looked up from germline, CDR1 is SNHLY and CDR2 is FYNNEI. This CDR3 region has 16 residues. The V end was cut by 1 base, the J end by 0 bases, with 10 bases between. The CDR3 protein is CASSEVGYSSYNEQFF. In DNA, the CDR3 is TGTGCCAGCAGTGAAGTAGGGTATAGCTCCTACAATGAGCAGTTCTTC.

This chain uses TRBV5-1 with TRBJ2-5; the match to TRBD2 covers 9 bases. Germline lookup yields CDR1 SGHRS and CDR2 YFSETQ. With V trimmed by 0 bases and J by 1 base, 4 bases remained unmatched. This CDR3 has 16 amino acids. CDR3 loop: CASSLGLADSQETQYF. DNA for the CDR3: TGCGCCAGCAGCTTGGGACTAGCGGACTCCCAAGAGACCCAGTACTTC.

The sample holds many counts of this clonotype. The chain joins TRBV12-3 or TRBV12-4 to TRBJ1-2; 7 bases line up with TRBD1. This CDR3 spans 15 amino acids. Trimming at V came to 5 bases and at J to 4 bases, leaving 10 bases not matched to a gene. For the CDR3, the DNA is TGTGCCAGCAGTGTGACAGGGTTCAGCGGCTATGGCTACACCTTC. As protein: CASSVTGFSGYGYTF.

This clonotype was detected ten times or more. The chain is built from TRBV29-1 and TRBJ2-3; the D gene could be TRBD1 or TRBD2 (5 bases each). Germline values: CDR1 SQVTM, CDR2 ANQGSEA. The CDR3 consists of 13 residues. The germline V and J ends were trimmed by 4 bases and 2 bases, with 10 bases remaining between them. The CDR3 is CSVGWDLTDTQYF. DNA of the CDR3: TGCAGCGTTGGCTGGGACCTCACAGATACGCAGTATTTT.

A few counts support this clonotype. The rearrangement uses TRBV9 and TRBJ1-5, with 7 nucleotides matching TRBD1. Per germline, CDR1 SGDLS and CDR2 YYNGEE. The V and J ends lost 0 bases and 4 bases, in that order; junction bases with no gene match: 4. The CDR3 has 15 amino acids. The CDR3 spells CASSVGAGGNQPQHF. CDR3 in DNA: TGTGCCAGCAGCGTAGGGGCAGGGGGGAATCAGCCCCAGCATTTT.

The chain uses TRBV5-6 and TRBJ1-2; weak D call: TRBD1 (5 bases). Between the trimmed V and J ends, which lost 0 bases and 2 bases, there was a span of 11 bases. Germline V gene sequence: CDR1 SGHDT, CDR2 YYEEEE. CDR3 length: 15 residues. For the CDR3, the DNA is TGTGCCAGCAGCTTGGAGGGTGCAGGGAACTATGGCTACACCTTC. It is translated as CASSLEGAGNYGYTF.

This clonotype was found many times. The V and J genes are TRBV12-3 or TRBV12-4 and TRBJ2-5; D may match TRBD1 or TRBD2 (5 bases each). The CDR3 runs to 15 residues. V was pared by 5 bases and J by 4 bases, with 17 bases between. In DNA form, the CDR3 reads TGTGCCAGCAGTCTCACTTCGACCGGGGCAGAGACCCAGTACTTC. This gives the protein CASSLTSTGAETQYF.

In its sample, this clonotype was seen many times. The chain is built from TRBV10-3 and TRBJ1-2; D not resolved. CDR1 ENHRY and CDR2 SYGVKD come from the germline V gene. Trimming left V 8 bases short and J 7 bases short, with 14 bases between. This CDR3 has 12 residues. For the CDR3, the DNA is TGTGCCATCGGCAGCGGAGAGCTTGGCTACACCTTC. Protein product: CAIGSGELGYTF.

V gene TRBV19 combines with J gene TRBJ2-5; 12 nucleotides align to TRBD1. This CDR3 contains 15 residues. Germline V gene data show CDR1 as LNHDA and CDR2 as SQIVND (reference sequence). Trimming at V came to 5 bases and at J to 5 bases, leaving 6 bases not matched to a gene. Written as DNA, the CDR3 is TGTGCCAGTAGTCCCCGGGACAGGGGGCCGGAGACCCAGTACTTC. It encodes CASSPRDRGPETQYF. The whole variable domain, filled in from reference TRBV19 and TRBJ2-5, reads DGGITQSPKYLFRKEGQNVTLSCEQNLNHDAMYWYRQDPGQGLRLIYYSQIVNDFQKGDIAEGYSVSREKKESFPLTVTSAQKNPTAFYLCASSPRDRGPETQYFGPGTRLLVL.

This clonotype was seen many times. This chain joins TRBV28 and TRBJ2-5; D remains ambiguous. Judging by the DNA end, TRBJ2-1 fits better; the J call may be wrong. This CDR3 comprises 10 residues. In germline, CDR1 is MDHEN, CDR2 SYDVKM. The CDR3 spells CASGSNEQFF. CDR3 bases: TGTGCCAGCGGATCGAATGAGCAGTTCTTC.